The clone carrying this TCR beta chain registers medium-sized by frequency. The antigen remains undetermined. The CDR3 covers 12 residues. From germline, CDR1 is MDHEN and CDR2 SYDVKM. TCR beta was sequenced from UMI-tagged 5' RACE libraries. From its re-call of the 5' RACE reads, TCRdb lists each CDR3 protein once, without DNA. The sample data list 7,000 or so distinct CDR3 sequences. This sample stems from a study of human CD8 memory T cell subsets. Study observations and caveats: When diversity was estimated with Chao1, stem-like memory T cells appeared more diverse than precursor exhausted T cells. For stem-like memory and precursor exhausted T cells, diversity was similarly high, which was not true of effector memory cells.

Sequencing used CD8+ stem-like memory T cells (TSCM and TCM) sorted from PBMCs. The subset here: stem-like memory CD8 T cells (TSTEM), CCR7+ PD-1- TIGIT-. This sequence joins TRBV28 and TRBJ2-7; as DNA is missing, the TRBD1 call by TCRdb cannot be tested. The receptor was derived from a human donor in good health. The CDR3 here is CASSPYSYEQYF.